In its sample, the clone carrying this T cell receptor (beta chain) was seen many times. Its target is not known. CDR1 is GTSNPN and CDR2 is SVGIG in the germline V gene (reference sequence). CDR3 length: 14 amino acids. V was pared by 5 bases and J by 5 bases, with 18 bases between. The sample belongs to a study of T cells in Graves' hyperthyroidism and ophthalmopathy. Study-wide points: Most thyroid clonotypes that were expanded above 0.001 also turned up in blood. A model of 13 V-J features distinguished ophthalmopathy from stable hyperthyroidism.

TCR beta CDR3 regions were amplified from RNA. The HTBI primer set served for first-round RT-PCR of the TCR CDR3. TCRdb reprocessed the multiplex PCR reads via MiXCR and lists one record per CDR3 protein. This sample has 300,000 to 400,000 distinct CDR3 sequences; about 14% occur once, and the top ten carry roughly a fifth. Exclusion followed for patients with uncontrolled infection, other autoimmune disease, pregnancy or lactation. Fresh peripheral blood, roughly 10 ml, was the source of the PBMCs. The rearrangement links TRBV30 to TRBJ1-1, with a weak D call TRBD1 (6 bases). Material for sequencing was blood. The TCR was taken from a woman aged 25 to 39 with Graves' ophthalmopathy. The CDR3 coding sequence is TGTGCCTGGGCCCGGGACACTAAGAGGACTGAAGCTTTCTTT. It is translated as CAWARDTKRTEAFF. Together with reference TRBV30 and TRBJ1-1, the CDR3 gives the full variable domain: SQTIHQWPATLVQPVGSPLSLECTVEGTSNPNLYWYRQAAGRGLQLLFYSVGIGQISSEVPQNLSASRPQDRQFILSSKKLLLSDSGFYLCAWARDTKRTEAFFGQGTRLTVV.